This T cell receptor beta chain was sequenced in a study of blood T cell repertoires in COVID-19. With 7 bases clipped from V and 10 bases from J, the junction kept 8 bases outside the gene matches. Germline V CDR1 and CDR2: LNHDA, SQIVND (reference sequence). The CDR3 is 13 amino acids. Per the original data handling: Amplification of reference gene primers provided the estimated nucleated cell counts. Some clones are missing from TCRdb's copy, which holds only in-frame ones; the method was immunoSEQ multiplex PCR. V, J and clone size are those of that table, while D and trimming were read from the DNA. The table records around 53,000 clones, 90% of them present only once.

This sequence originates from a human donor in a cohort sampled during active COVID-19. The chain links TRBV19 to TRBJ2-1; 9 bases fit TRBD1. Sequenced material: peripheral blood. The chain's CDR3 is CASKPTGGEEQFF. The CDR3 DNA reads TGTGCCAGTAAACCTACAGGGGGCGAGGAGCAGTTCTTC.